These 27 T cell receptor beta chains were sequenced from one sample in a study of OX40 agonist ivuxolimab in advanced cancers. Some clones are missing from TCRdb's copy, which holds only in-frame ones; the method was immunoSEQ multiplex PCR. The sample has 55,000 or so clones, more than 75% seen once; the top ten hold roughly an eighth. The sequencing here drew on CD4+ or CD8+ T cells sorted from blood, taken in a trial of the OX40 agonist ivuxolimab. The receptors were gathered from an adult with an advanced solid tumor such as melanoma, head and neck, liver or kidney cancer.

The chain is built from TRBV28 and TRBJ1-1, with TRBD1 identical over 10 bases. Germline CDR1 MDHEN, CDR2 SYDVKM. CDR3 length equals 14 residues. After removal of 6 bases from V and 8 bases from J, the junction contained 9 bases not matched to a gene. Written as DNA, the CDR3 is TGTGCCAGCAGAATCCAGACAGGGGGCTTGGAAGCTTTCTTT. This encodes CASRIQTGGLEAFF.

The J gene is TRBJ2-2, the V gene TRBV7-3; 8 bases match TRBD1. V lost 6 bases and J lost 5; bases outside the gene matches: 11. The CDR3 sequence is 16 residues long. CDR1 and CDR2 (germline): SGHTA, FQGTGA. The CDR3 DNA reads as TGTGCCAGCAGGAGACAGGGGTCGTTGGTAACCGGGGAGCTGTTTTTT. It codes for CASRRQGSLVTGELFF.

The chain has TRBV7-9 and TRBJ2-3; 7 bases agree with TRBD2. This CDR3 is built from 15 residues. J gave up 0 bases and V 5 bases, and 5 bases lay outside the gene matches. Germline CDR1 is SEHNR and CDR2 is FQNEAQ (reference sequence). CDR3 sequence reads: CASSTTSVSTDTQYF. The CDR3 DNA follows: TGTGCCAGCAGCACTACTAGCGTAAGCACAGATACGCAGTATTTT.

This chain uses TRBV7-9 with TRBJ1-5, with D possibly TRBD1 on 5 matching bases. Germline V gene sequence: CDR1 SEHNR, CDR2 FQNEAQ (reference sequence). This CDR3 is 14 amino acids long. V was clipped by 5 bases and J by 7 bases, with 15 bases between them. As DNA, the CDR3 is TGTGCCAGCAGCCGGGGCGACGGGTACCAGCCCCAGCATTTT. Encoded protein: CASSRGDGYQPQHF.

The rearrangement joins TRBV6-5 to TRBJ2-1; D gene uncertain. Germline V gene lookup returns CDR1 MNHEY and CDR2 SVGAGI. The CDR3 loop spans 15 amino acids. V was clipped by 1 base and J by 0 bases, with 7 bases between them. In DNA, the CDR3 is TGTGCCAGCAGTTACTGGGAAAGCTCCTACAATGAGCAGTTCTTC. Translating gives CASSYWESSYNEQFF.

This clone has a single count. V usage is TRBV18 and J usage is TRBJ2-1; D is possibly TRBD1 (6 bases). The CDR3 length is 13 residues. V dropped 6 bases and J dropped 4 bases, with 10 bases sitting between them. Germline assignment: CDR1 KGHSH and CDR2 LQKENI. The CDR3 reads CASSQGLYNEQFF. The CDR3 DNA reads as TGTGCCAGCTCGCAGGGGTTGTACAATGAGCAGTTCTTC.

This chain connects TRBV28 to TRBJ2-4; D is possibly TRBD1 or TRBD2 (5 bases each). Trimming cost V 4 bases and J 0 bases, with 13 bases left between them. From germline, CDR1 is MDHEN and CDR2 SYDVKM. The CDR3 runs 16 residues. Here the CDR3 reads CASSWVGEKAKNIQYF. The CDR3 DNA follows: TGTGCCAGCAGTTGGGTGGGGGAAAAAGCCAAAAACATTCAGTACTTC.

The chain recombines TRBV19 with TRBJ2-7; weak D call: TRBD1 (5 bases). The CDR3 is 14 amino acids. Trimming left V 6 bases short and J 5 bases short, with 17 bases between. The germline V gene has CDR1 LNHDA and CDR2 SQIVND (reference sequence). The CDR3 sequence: CASSPMAQANEQYF. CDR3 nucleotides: TGTGCCAGTAGCCCCATGGCACAGGCTAACGAGCAGTACTTC.

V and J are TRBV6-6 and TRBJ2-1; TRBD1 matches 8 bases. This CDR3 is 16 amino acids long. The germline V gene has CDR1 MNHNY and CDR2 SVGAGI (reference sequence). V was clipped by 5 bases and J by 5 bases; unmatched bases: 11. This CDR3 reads CASSTPGQASHNEQFF. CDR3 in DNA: TGTGCCAGCAGTACGCCGGGACAGGCGTCCCACAATGAGCAGTTCTTC.

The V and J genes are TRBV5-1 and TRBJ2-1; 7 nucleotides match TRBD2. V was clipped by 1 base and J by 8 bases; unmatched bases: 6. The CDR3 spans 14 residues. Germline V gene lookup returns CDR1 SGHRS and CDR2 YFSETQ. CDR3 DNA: TGCGCCAGCAGCTTGCCTAGCGGATCCGATGAGCAGTTCTTC. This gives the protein CASSLPSGSDEQFF.

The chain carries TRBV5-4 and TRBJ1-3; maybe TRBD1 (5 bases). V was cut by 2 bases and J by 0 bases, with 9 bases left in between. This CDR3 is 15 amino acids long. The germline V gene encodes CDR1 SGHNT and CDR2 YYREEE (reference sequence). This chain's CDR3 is CASSFAGLSGNTIYF. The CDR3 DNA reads TGTGCCAGCAGCTTCGCAGGGCTCTCTGGAAACACCATATATTTT.

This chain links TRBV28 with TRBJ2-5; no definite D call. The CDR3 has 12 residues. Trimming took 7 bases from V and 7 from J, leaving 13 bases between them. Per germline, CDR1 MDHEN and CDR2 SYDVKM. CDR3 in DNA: TGTGCCAGCAACGATCGGGTTGGGACCCAGTACTTC. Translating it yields CASNDRVGTQYF.

CDR3 sequence reads: CATRKGTSGSYEQYF. Written as DNA, the CDR3 is TGTGCCACGAGGAAGGGGACTAGCGGGAGCTACGAGCAGTACTTC. V usage is TRBV7-9 and J usage is TRBJ2-5; 14 nucleotides line up with TRBD2. The J call is uncertain, as TRBJ2-7 better fits the DNA end. This CDR3 comprises 15 residues. Germline CDR1 SEHNR, CDR2 FQNEAQ (reference sequence).

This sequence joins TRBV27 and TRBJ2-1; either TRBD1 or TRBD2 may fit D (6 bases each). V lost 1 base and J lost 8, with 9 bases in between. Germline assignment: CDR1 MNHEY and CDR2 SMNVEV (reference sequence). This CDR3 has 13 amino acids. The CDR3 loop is CASSLWGAYEQFF. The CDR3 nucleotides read TGTGCCAGCAGTTTATGGGGGGCTTATGAGCAGTTCTTC.

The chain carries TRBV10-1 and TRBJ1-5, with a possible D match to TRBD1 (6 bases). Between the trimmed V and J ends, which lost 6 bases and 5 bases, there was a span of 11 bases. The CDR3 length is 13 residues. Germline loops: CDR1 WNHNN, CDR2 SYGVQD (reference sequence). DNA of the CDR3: TGCGCCAGCAGGCGACAGGTACATCAGCCCCAGCATTTT. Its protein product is CASRRQVHQPQHF.

CDR3 region: CASSYSRGHRYNEQFF. For the CDR3, the DNA is TGTGCCAGCAGTTACTCCCGGGGACACCGATACAATGAGCAGTTCTTC. This chain joins TRBV6-5 and TRBJ2-1, with a tentative D call TRBD1 (6 bases). The CDR3 loop spans 16 amino acids. Germline CDR1 and CDR2: MNHEY and SVGAGI. V was clipped by 0 bases and J by 4 bases, with 13 bases between them.

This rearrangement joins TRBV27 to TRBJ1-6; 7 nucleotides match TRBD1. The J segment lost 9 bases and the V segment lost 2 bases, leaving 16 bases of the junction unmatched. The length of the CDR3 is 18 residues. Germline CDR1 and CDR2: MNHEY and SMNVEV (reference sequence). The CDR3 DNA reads TGTGCCAGCAGTTTAGGTACAGGGGCGCGCGTAAAAGGTTCACCCCTCCACTTT. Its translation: CASSLGTGARVKGSPLHF.

The CDR3 DNA follows: TGTGCCAATGCCGTGGGGCTACAAGAGACCCAGTACTTC. Translation gives CANAVGLQETQYF. V is TRBV6-1 and J is TRBJ2-5; maybe TRBD1 (5 bases). V was cut by 10 bases and J by 2 bases, with 14 bases left in between. The CDR3 consists of 13 residues. Germline V lookup: CDR1 MNHNS, CDR2 SASEGT.

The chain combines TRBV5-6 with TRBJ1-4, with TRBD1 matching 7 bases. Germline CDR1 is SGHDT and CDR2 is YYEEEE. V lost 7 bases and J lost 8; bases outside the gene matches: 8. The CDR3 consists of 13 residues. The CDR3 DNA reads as TGTGCCAGCGCTGGACAGGTCGAAGAAAAACTGTTTTTT. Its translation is CASAGQVEEKLFF.

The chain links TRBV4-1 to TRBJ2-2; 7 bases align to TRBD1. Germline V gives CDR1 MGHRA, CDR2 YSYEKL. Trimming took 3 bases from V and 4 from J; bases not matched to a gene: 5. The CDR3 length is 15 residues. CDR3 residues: CASSHLTGTTGELFF. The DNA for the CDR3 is TGCGCCAGCAGCCACCTGACAGGGACCACCGGGGAGCTGTTTTTT.

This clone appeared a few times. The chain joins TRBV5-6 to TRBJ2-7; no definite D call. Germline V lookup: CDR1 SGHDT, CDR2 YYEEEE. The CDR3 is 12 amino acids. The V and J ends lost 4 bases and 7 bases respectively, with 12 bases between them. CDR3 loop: CASSHPSGEQYF. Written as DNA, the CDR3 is TGTGCCAGCAGCCACCCTTCCGGTGAGCAGTACTTC.

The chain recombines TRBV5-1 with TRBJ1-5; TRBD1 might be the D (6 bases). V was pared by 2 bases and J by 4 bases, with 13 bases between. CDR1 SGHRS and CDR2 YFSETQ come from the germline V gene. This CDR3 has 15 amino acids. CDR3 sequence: CASSFDGGFNQPQHF. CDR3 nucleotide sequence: TGCGCCAGCAGCTTTGACGGGGGCTTTAATCAGCCCCAGCATTTT.

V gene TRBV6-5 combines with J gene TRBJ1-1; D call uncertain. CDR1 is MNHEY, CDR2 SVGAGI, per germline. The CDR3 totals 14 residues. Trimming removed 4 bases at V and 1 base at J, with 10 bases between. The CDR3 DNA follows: TGTGCCAGCAGTTGGCGCGGGGAGAACACTGAAGCTTTCTTT. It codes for CASSWRGENTEAFF.

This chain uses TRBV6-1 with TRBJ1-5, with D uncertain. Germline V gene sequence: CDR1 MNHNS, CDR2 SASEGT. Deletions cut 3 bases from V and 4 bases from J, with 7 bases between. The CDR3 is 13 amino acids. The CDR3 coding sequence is TGTGCCAGCAGTGATAATGAAAATCAGCCCCAGCATTTT. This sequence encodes CASSDNENQPQHF.

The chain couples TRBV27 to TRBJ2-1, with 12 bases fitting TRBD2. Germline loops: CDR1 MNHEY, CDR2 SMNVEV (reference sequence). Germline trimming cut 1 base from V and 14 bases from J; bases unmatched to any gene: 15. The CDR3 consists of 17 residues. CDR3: CASSLFPSGRATQKKFF. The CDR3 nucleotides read TGTGCCAGCAGTTTATTTCCTAGCGGGAGGGCAACGCAAAAGAAGTTCTTC.

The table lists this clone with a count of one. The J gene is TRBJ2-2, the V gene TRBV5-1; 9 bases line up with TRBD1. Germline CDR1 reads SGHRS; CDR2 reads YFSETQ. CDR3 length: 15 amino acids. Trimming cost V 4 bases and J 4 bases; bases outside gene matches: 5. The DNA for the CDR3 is TGCGCCAGCAGCCCTGGACAGGGGCGCACCGGGGAGCTGTTTTTT. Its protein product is CASSPGQGRTGELFF.

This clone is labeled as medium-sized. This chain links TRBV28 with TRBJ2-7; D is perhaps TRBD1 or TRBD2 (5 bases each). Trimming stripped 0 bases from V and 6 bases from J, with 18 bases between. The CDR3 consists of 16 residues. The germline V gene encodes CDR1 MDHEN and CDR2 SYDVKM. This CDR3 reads CASSLWEEGERGEQYF. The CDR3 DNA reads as TGTGCCAGCAGTTTATGGGAGGAAGGGGAGAGGGGCGAGCAGTACTTC.